This T cell receptor (beta chain) was retrieved from a study of blood T cell repertoires in COVID-19. Across the whole study: Spain, Italy and the United States supplied samples that represented acute and convalescent COVID-19. T cells, B-cell-depleted T cells, or PBMCs provided the cDNA or gDNA that served as material.

Measured with immunoSEQ multiplex PCR; TCRdb has only the in-frame clones, and not every one. The sample yields approximately 55,000 clones, more than 70% seen once. The sequencing sample was made of peripheral blood. The sequence was obtained from a man aged 25 to 40 with COVID-19, enrolled during active disease.

In nucleotides, the CDR3 is TGTGCCAGCAGCCCCGGGTCTAGCGGGGGGCAGGAGACCCAGTACTTC. This sequence encodes CASSPGSSGGQETQYF. The chain has TRBV28 and TRBJ2-5; 11 bases map to TRBD2. This CDR3 has 16 residues. Trimming removed 6 bases from V and 5 bases from J; junction bases left unmatched: 11. CDR1 is MDHEN and CDR2 is SYDVKM in the germline V gene.